The T cell receptor (beta chain) described here comes from a study of T cell responses to AZD1222 COVID-19 vaccine. Profiled with immunoSEQ multiplex PCR; TCRdb holds only in-frame clones, not every one. This sample has 45,000 to 60,000 clones, with roughly 87% found just once. Germline V gene data show CDR1 as MDHEN and CDR2 as SYDVKM. With V trimmed by 8 bases and J by 1 base, 14 bases remained unmatched. The CDR3 runs to 17 residues. The chain recombines TRBV28 with TRBJ2-3; 8 nucleotides agree with TRBD2. The clonotype originates from an adult in good health. The starting material was peripheral blood, obtained on day 0 of AZD1222 vaccination. Here the CDR3 DNA reads TGTGCCAGCCCTCCCACCCTTGCGCGGGGGGGCACAGATACGCAGTATTTT. Its translation: CASPPTLARGGTDTQYF.